The clone carrying this T cell receptor beta chain occurred many times. Its antigen remains unknown. Ophthalmopathy cases scored 3 or more on the Clinical Activity Score and 4 or more on NOSPECS grade, with duration below 3 months. Patients were excluded because of uncontrolled infection, other autoimmune disease, pregnancy or lactation. This sample holds PBMCs from 8.5 to 10 ml fresh peripheral blood. The sample is drawn from a study of T cells in Graves' hyperthyroidism and ophthalmopathy. Trimming pared 6 bases from V and 1 base from J, leaving 9 bases between. This CDR3 is 13 amino acids long. CDR1 LNHDA and CDR2 SQIVND come from the germline V gene (reference sequence). TCR beta CDR3 regions were amplified from RNA. HTBI primers were employed in a first-round RT-PCR of the TCR CDR3. TCRdb recomputed calls from the multiplex PCR reads with MiXCR, one row per CDR3 protein. The sample records some 300,000 distinct CDR3 sequences, roughly 18% being singletons.

Study findings and constraints: Clonotypes that were expanded in thyroid above 0.001 mostly appeared in blood too.

The chain carries TRBV19 and TRBJ1-1; maybe TRBD1 (5 bases). This receptor was identified in a man aged 45 to 65 with Graves' ophthalmopathy. Sequencing used blood. For the CDR3, the DNA is TGTGCCAGTAGCCAGGGACCGAACACTGAAGCTTTCTTT. Translated: CASSQGPNTEAFF.